The subject of this entry is one T cell receptor (beta chain). The antigen is unknown. The PCR employed 60 Vbeta primers together with 13 Jbeta primers. Measured with immunoSEQ multiplex PCR; TCRdb has only the in-frame clones, and not every one. The data show approximately 190,000 clones, more than 65% seen once. The data originate from a study of cytomegalovirus exposure and HLA in healthy donors. Study-wide points: In a later analysis, V- and J-gene trimming of beta chains associated with a DCLRE1C missense variant, replicated independently.

The germline gives CDR1 SEHNR, CDR2 FQNEAQ (reference sequence). The CDR3 runs to 16 residues. J was trimmed by 9 bases and V by 5 bases; bases with no gene match: 10. Sequencing was performed on PBMCs. This sequence joins TRBV7-9 and TRBJ2-1, with 13 bases identical to TRBD2. The clonotype comes from a woman between 25 and 40 years old in good health and CMV-seropositive. CDR3 sequence (DNA): TGTGCCAGCAGCCCGCACGGGACTAGCGGGAAGGGTGAGCAGTTCTTC. Translating gives CASSPHGTSGKGEQFF.